This T cell receptor beta chain stems from a study of blood T cell repertoires in COVID-19. The Seattle patients, enrolled during active infection, were followed longitudinally. V lost 4 bases to trimming and J lost 7 bases, with 14 bases between them. The germline V gene encodes CDR1 SGHVS and CDR2 FQNEAQ. The CDR3 covers 13 residues. Assay used: immunoSEQ multiplex PCR; TCRdb lists only in-frame clones, some missing. Among around 150,000 clones listed, around 92% were seen once. The specimen was peripheral blood. The chain links TRBV7-8 to TRBJ2-7; D is perhaps TRBD2 (6 bases). The clonotype originates from a man aged 25-45 years with COVID-19, enrolled during active disease. The CDR3 coding sequence is TGTGCCAGCAGCTGGAACGGGGGAGGAGAGCAGTACTTC. This gives the protein CASSWNGGGEQYF. Full variable domain (missing parts from reference TRBV7-8 and TRBJ2-7): GAGVSQSPRYKVAKRGQDVALRCDPISGHVSLFWYQQALGQGPEFLTYFQNEAQLDKSGLPSDRFFAERPEGSVSTLKIQRTQQEDSAVYLCASSWNGGGEQYFGPGTRLTVT.